A single sample gave rise to the 28 T cell receptor beta chains below, sequenced in a study of blood T cells in healthy people across ages. Alongside a J-beta primer mix, a sample-barcoded 5' primer served in a second PCR lasting 7 to 11 cycles. Using its own MiXCR run on the 5' RACE reads, TCRdb lists one record per CDR3 protein. The table includes some 1.5 million distinct CDR3 sequences, roughly two fifths detected once. Material for sequencing was blood. These receptors came from a woman aged 18-29 years in good health.

This clonotype was picked up many times. This chain joins TRBV29-1 and TRBJ2-1, with D unclear. V was shortened by 0 bases and J by 10 bases, with 4 bases between the two germline ends. Germline-derived CDR1 and CDR2 are SQVTM and ANQGSEA. This CDR3 has 10 residues. CDR3 loop: CSVEEEEQFF. The CDR3 DNA is TGCAGCGTTGAAGAGGAAGAGCAGTTCTTC.

The rearrangement joins TRBV27 to TRBJ2-7, with a weak D call TRBD2 (6 bases). V was cut by 3 bases and J by 3 bases, with 12 bases left in between. Germline V gene data show CDR1 as MNHEY and CDR2 as SMNVEV (reference sequence). The CDR3 covers 14 residues. CDR3 DNA sequence: TGTGCCAGCAGTTTGACTAGATCCTACTACGAGCAGTACTTC. As protein: CASSLTRSYYEQYF.

The chain uses TRBV5-5 and TRBJ1-1; 8 bases align to TRBD1. CDR1 and CDR2 from the germline V gene are SGHKS and YYEKEE (reference sequence). The CDR3 is 16 residues long. The V and J ends lost 4 bases and 3 bases, in that order; junction bases with no gene match: 11. CDR3 region: CASSPDPLQGDTEAFF. The CDR3 coding sequence is TGTGCCAGCAGCCCAGACCCGTTACAGGGGGACACTGAAGCTTTCTTT. The whole variable domain, remainder taken from reference TRBV5-5 and TRBJ1-1, is DAGVTQSPTHLIKTRGQQVTLRCSPISGHKSVSWYQQVLGQGPQFIFQYYEKEERGRGNFPDRFSARQFPNYSSELNVNALLLGDSALYLCASSPDPLQGDTEAFFGQGTRLTVV.

The rearrangement joins TRBV20-1 to TRBJ1-1; 11 bases agree with TRBD1. This CDR3 comprises 13 residues. V shed 7 bases and J 6 bases; nucleotides not matched to a gene: 7. From germline, CDR1 is DFQATT and CDR2 SNEGSKA (reference sequence). The CDR3, as DNA: TGCAGTGTAACGGACAGGGGGCAACCTGAAGCTTTCTTT. It specifies CSVTDRGQPEAFF.

This clonotype has just a few counts. The gene calls are TRBV14 and TRBJ2-1; a possible D gene is TRBD1 (6 bases). Germline V gene lookup returns CDR1 SGHDN and CDR2 FVKESK. Trimming shortened V by 6 bases and J by 4 bases, and 13 bases separated the two germline ends. This CDR3 has 14 residues. CDR3 residues: CASRRTDSYNEQFF. CDR3 nucleotides: TGTGCCAGCAGGCGTACGGACAGTTACAATGAGCAGTTCTTC.

The chain is built from TRBV5-1 and TRBJ1-1; unclear D gene. The CDR3 has 14 amino acids. Germline lookup yields CDR1 SGHRS and CDR2 YFSETQ. V dropped 5 bases and J dropped 0 bases, with 11 bases sitting between them. The CDR3 DNA reads TGCGCCAGCAGTGTCGGGTTTATGAACACTGAAGCTTTCTTT. As protein: CASSVGFMNTEAFF.

The genes are TRBV29-1 and TRBJ2-7, with D possibly being TRBD2 (5 bases). V shed 5 bases and J shed 0 bases, with 17 bases lying between them. The CDR3 covers 15 residues. CDR1 SQVTM and CDR2 ANQGSEA come from the germline V gene. The CDR3 DNA sequence: TGCAGCGTTAGAGGGTCCCGGTCAAGCTCCTACGAGCAGTACTTC. Translating it yields CSVRGSRSSSYEQYF.

The CDR3 sequence is CATSEPISPGANVLTF. The CDR3 DNA reads TGTGCCACCAGTGAGCCAATATCCCCTGGGGCCAACGTCCTGACTTTC. This chain uses TRBV24-1 with TRBJ2-6; D gene uncertain. CDR1 is KGHDR, CDR2 SFDVKD, per germline. This CDR3 has 16 residues. Deletions cut 4 bases from V and 2 bases from J, with 11 bases between.

The V call is TRBV5-1, the J call TRBJ2-5; 7 positions agree with TRBD1. The J call may not be correct, given that the DNA end is closer to TRBJ2-7. Germline loops: CDR1 SGHRS, CDR2 YFSETQ. CDR3 size: 13 residues. CDR3 loop: CASTDRNLGEQYF. The CDR3 coding sequence is TGCGCCAGCACGGACAGGAACTTGGGCGAGCAGTACTTC.

This clonotype has a handful of counts. The chain recombines TRBV20-1 with TRBJ2-3; D is unclear. The V gene's germline CDR1 is DFQATT and CDR2 SNEGSKA (reference sequence). Deletions cut 6 bases from V and 4 bases from J, with 20 bases between. The length of the CDR3 is 15 residues. This CDR3 is CSAPEGLVVSDTQYF. CDR3 DNA: TGCAGTGCCCCGGAAGGCCTAGTGGTATCAGATACGCAGTATTTT.

The sample holds a few counts of this clonotype. The gene calls are TRBV20-1 and TRBJ2-3; D may be TRBD1 (5 bases). V was trimmed by 6 bases and J by 3 bases, leaving 13 bases between them. Germline loops: CDR1 DFQATT, CDR2 SNEGSKA (reference sequence). CDR3 length: 13 residues. CDR3 region: CSAADSRTDTQYF. The DNA for the CDR3 is TGCAGTGCGGCAGACAGTCGTACAGATACGCAGTATTTT.

This chain connects TRBV6-2 or TRBV6-3 to TRBJ2-7; 11 nucleotides align to TRBD2. The CDR3 consists of 16 residues. Germline V gives CDR1 MNHEY, CDR2 SVGEGT. The ends lost 10 bases at V and 1 base at J; junction bases unmatched: 12. DNA for the CDR3: TGTGCCACAACAAGTGGACGACTAGCGGGGTCCTACGAGCAGTACTTC. Its protein is CATTSGRLAGSYEQYF.

The genes are TRBV13 and TRBJ2-7, with 7 bases matching TRBD1. This CDR3 contains 12 residues. In germline, CDR1 is PRHDT, CDR2 FYEKMQ (reference sequence). Trimming took 3 bases from V and 7 from J; bases not matched to a gene: 3. CDR3 coding DNA: TGTGCCAGCAGCTTCGGGACAGAGGAGCAGTACTTC. Protein sequence: CASSFGTEEQYF.

The CDR3 loop is CASSPHGGAGANVLTF. As DNA, the CDR3 is TGTGCCAGCAGTCCCCACGGGGGCGCTGGGGCCAACGTCCTGACTTTC. The rearrangement joins TRBV27 to TRBJ2-6, with D perhaps given as TRBD1 or TRBD2 (6 bases each). In germline, CDR1 is MNHEY, CDR2 SMNVEV (reference sequence). This CDR3 comprises 16 residues. V was trimmed by 5 bases and J by 2 bases, leaving 13 bases between them.

This clonotype was found a few times. Here the CDR3 reads CASSLLPRFADTQYF. CDR3 coding DNA: TGTGCCAGCAGCCTCCTCCCGCGGTTCGCAGATACGCAGTATTTT. This chain joins TRBV7-2 and TRBJ2-3, with D uncertain. This CDR3 region has 15 residues. V lost 5 bases and J lost 4, with 16 bases in between. Germline V gene sequence: CDR1 SGHTA, CDR2 FQGNSA.

At least ten counts were recorded for this clonotype. The V gene is TRBV12-3 or TRBV12-4, the J gene TRBJ2-1; TRBD1 matches at 9 bases. The V segment lost 6 bases and the J segment 6 bases; nucleotides outside the gene matches: 3. This CDR3 is 13 amino acids long. The CDR3 nucleotides read TGTGCCAGCAGGGGACAGGGTCCCAATGAGCAGTTCTTC. Translating gives CASRGQGPNEQFF.

V usage is TRBV27 and J usage is TRBJ2-1; no clear D gene. Looked up from germline, CDR1 is MNHEY and CDR2 is SMNVEV (reference sequence). The CDR3 has 12 amino acids. V was clipped by 5 bases and J by 9 bases, with 11 bases between them. The CDR3 loop reads CASSQVLPEQFF. CDR3 nucleotides: TGTGCCAGCAGTCAAGTTCTCCCTGAGCAGTTCTTC.

The rearrangement uses TRBV28 and TRBJ2-1, with 9 bases that match TRBD1. The DNA matches TRBJ2-7 better at its end, which makes the J call doubtful. Looked up from germline, CDR1 is MDHEN and CDR2 is SYDVKM. CDR3 size: 15 residues. The CDR3 DNA sequence: TGTGCCAGCAGTTTGTCGGACAGGGGTCACAATGAGCAGTACTTC. Its translation is CASSLSDRGHNEQYF.

The chain links TRBV7-2 to TRBJ1-3; the D is unclear. CDR1 SGHTA and CDR2 FQGNSA come from the germline V gene. The CDR3 is 16 amino acids. V lost 0 bases and J lost 4, with 13 bases in between. The CDR3 spells CASSLAGILLGNTIYF. Written as DNA, the CDR3 is TGTGCCAGCAGCTTAGCTGGTATTCTCTTAGGAAACACCATATATTTT. Filled out from reference TRBV7-2 and TRBJ1-3, the complete variable domain reads GAGVSQSPSNKVTEKGKDVELRCDPISGHTALYWYRQSLGQGLEFLIYFQGNSAPDKSGLPSDRFSAERTGGSVSTLTIQRTQQEDSAVYLCASSLAGILLGNTIYFGEGSWLTVV.

This clonotype showed up just once. V gene TRBV5-1 combines with J gene TRBJ1-6, with D unresolved. Germline V gene lookup returns CDR1 SGHRS and CDR2 YFSETQ. The V gene lost 5 bases and the J gene lost 10 bases, with 16 bases spanning the gap. This CDR3 spans 14 amino acids. The DNA for the CDR3 is TGCGCCAGCAGGTATGGGATGGAAGAGTCACCCCTCCACTTT. This encodes CASRYGMEESPLHF.

In its sample, this clonotype was seen many times. The chain has TRBV20-1 and TRBJ2-1; D uncertain. Germline V CDR1 and CDR2: DFQATT, SNEGSKA (reference sequence). The V end lost 5 bases, the J end lost 7 bases, and 12 bases lay between the germline ends. CDR3 length: 12 residues. Written as DNA, the CDR3 is TGCAGTGCTGACTCTTACGGGAATGAGCAGTTCTTC. Translating gives CSADSYGNEQFF.

This chain connects TRBV20-1 to TRBJ2-6; TRBD2 is a possible D gene (6 bases). V lost 7 bases to trimming and J lost 0 bases, with 22 bases between them. The CDR3 covers 18 residues. Germline CDR1 DFQATT, CDR2 SNEGSKA (reference sequence). CDR3 residues: CSVSSLGSGNSGANVLTF. The CDR3 DNA sequence: TGCAGTGTTAGTTCTCTGGGTAGCGGAAACTCTGGGGCCAACGTCCTGACTTTC.

In this sample, this clonotype turned up a few times. This sequence joins TRBV20-1 and TRBJ2-1; possibly TRBD1 for D (6 bases). The CDR3 is 15 residues long. In germline, CDR1 is DFQATT, CDR2 SNEGSKA (reference sequence). The V end was cut by 5 bases, the J end by 6 bases, with 20 bases between. The DNA of the CDR3 is TGCAGTGCTCCGAACCCCACAGGGCTTGCCAATGAGCAGTTCTTC. The encoded protein is CSAPNPTGLANEQFF.

The table lists this clonotype with a count of one. This chain uses TRBV20-1 with TRBJ1-2; D is perhaps TRBD1 (5 bases). CDR3 length: 13 residues. Trimming took 4 bases from V and 2 from J, leaving 11 bases between them. CDR1 and CDR2 from the germline V gene are DFQATT and SNEGSKA (reference sequence). The CDR3, as DNA: TGCAGTGCTACGGACATGTCAAACTATGGCTACACCTTC. It encodes CSATDMSNYGYTF.

This chain joins TRBV28 and TRBJ2-1; TRBD1 matches 7 bases. The V gene's germline CDR1 is MDHEN and CDR2 SYDVKM. The J segment lost 5 bases and the V segment lost 6 bases, leaving 10 bases of the junction unmatched. The CDR3 length is 15 residues. CDR3 loop: CASSPGGPSDNEQFF. The CDR3 nucleotides are TGTGCCAGCAGCCCAGGGGGACCGTCGGACAATGAGCAGTTCTTC.

This clonotype has a single count. This chain connects TRBV20-1 to TRBJ2-7, with 7 bases that match TRBD2. This CDR3 spans 14 amino acids. The germline V gene has CDR1 DFQATT and CDR2 SNEGSKA (reference sequence). With V trimmed by 6 bases and J by 4 bases, 12 bases remained unmatched. As DNA, the CDR3 is TGCAGTGCCACCCAACGAGCGGGGAGTTACGAGCAGTACTTC. Its protein is CSATQRAGSYEQYF.

This clonotype was seen more than once but under ten times. The chain joins TRBV3-1 to TRBJ2-3, with D tentatively TRBD2 (6 bases). Germline CDR1 and CDR2: LGHDT and YNNKEL (reference sequence). This CDR3 is 18 amino acids long. V was shortened by 0 bases and J by 0 bases, with 16 bases between the two germline ends. CDR3 sequence: CASSQEGRGGASTDTQYF. CDR3 nucleotides: TGTGCCAGCAGCCAAGAAGGGAGAGGCGGGGCAAGCACAGATACGCAGTATTTT.

There are a few counts of this clonotype. The chain carries TRBV28 and TRBJ2-3; TRBD2 agrees at 9 bases. V shed 4 bases and J 1 base; nucleotides not matched to a gene: 6. The CDR3 is 16 amino acids. From germline, CDR1 is MDHEN and CDR2 SYDVKM. DNA for the CDR3: TGTGCCAGCAGTTCTTTAGCGGGAGTTGGCACAGATACGCAGTATTTT. This encodes CASSSLAGVGTDTQYF.